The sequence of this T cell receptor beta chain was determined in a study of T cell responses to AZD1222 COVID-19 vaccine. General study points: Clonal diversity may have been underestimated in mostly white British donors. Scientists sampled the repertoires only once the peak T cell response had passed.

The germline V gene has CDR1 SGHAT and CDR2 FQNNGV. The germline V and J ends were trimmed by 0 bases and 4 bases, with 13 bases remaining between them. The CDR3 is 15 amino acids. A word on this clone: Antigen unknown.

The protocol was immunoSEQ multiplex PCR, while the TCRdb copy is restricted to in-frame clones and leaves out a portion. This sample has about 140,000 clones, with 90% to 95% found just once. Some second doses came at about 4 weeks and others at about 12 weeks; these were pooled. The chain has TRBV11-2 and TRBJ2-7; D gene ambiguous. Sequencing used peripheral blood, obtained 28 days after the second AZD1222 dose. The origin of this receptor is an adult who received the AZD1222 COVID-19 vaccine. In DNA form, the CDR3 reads TGTGCCAGCAGCTTAGAGCCCACTGCTAGGTACGAGCAGTACTTC. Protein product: CASSLEPTARYEQYF.